This T cell receptor (beta chain) emerged from a study of OX40 agonist ivuxolimab in advanced cancers. In the study overall: In this trial design, patients received ivuxolimab intravenously at 0.01 to 10 mg/kg every 2 weeks. The dose-escalation cohort was around 83% male, with a mean age of about 60 years, ranging roughly 20 to 80. Under the entry rules, prior anti-PD-1, anti-PD-L1 or anti-CTLA-4 therapy was allowed, and around 36% had some.

Study results and limitations: Some patients who did not respond also had low normalized T-cell clonal expansion.

Clones were sequenced by immunoSEQ multiplex PCR, and TCRdb holds only the in-frame ones, with some missing. Here the sample spans about 76,000 clones, roughly nine tenths being singletons. Concerning this clone itself: What it recognizes is unknown.

Germline trimming cut 8 bases from V and 3 bases from J; bases unmatched to any gene: 12. Germline lookup yields CDR1 SGHNT and CDR2 YENEEA. CDR3 length equals 16 residues. The sequencing here drew on CD4+ or CD8+ T cells sorted from blood, taken in a trial of the OX40 agonist ivuxolimab. The TCR comes from an adult with an advanced solid tumor such as melanoma, head and neck, liver or kidney cancer. This chain connects TRBV11-3 to TRBJ1-1; 10 bases match TRBD1. In nucleotides, the CDR3 is TGTGCCAGCCGTCCGGGACAGGGGAATCTGCACACTGAAGCTTTCTTT. It is translated as CASRPGQGNLHTEAFF. The complete variable domain, with remaining parts taken from reference TRBV11-3 and TRBJ1-1, reads EAGVVQSPRYKIIEKKQPVAFWCNPISGHNTLYWYLQNLGQGPELLIRYENEEAVDDSQLPKDRFSAERLKGVDSTLKIQPAELGDSAVYLCASRPGQGNLHTEAFFGQGTRLTVV.